This T cell receptor beta chain appears in the sequencing data of a study of T cell responses to AZD1222 COVID-19 vaccine. The study's findings and limits: The CD4 TCRs associated with vaccination extended across spike and predominated at 160-218 and 743-854.

Trimming stripped 7 bases from V and 1 base from J, with 13 bases between. The germline V gene encodes CDR1 SNHLY and CDR2 FYNNEI. CDR3 length: 15 amino acids. Assay: immunoSEQ multiplex PCR; the TCRdb copy retains only in-frame clones and omits some. The repertoire holds just over 150,000 clones, with 70% to 90% as singletons. As concerns this clone: Its antigen remains unknown.

The V call is TRBV2, the J call TRBJ2-2, with a tentative D call TRBD1 (6 bases). The sample in question was peripheral blood, obtained after recovery from COVID-19. The TCR comes from an adult who had recovered from COVID-19. CDR3 coding DNA: TGTGCCAGCATTTCCGGGACACTGAACACCGGGGAGCTGTTTTTT. This sequence encodes CASISGTLNTGELFF.